This TCR beta chain was found in a study of Tregs in tolerant kidney transplant recipients. General study results and limits: Tregs expanded with activated donor B cells seemed most donor-specific. The small number of patients limits these findings pending further validation. No direct test of biological reproducibility was done here.

Unstimulated regulatory T cells (CD4+CD25+CD127-), CD4+CD25- non-regulatory cells, CD4 and CD8 cells were FACS-sorted from thawed PBMCs. Clones were read by immunoSEQ multiplex PCR, and TCRdb kept only the in-frame ones, dropping some. The data hold about 240,000 clones, with roughly 84% observed a single time. The V gene lost 6 bases and the J gene lost 12 bases, with 15 bases spanning the gap. Germline V gives CDR1 SGHVS, CDR2 FQNEAQ. The CDR3 length is 12 residues. On this clone: As yet, its antigen is unknown.

The rearrangement uses TRBV7-8 and TRBJ2-1; D perhaps matches TRBD1 (6 bases). The sample was CD4+ T cells from blood. This TCR was sampled from a human donor in good health. The CDR3 coding sequence is TGTGCCAGCAGTCTAGGAGGCAGGGGGCAGTTCTTC. Translation: CASSLGGRGQFF.